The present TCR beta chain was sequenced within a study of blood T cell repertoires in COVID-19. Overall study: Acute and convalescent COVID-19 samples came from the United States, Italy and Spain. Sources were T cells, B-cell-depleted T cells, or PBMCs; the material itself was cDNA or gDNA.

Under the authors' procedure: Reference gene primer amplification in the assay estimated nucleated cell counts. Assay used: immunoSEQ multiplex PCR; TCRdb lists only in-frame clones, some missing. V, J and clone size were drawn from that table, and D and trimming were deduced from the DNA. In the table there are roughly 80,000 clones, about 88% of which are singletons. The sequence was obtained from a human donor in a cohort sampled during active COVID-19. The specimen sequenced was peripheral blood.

CDR3 loop: CSASDAGGPQETQYF. The CDR3 region has the DNA TGCAGTGCTAGTGATGCGGGGGGGCCCCAAGAGACCCAGTACTTC. The chain has TRBV20-1 and TRBJ2-5; the match to TRBD2 covers 9 bases. V shed 3 bases, J shed 1 base, and the junction held 6 bases outside the gene matches. CDR1 is DFQATT and CDR2 is SNEGSKA in the germline V gene (reference sequence). This CDR3 is 15 amino acids long.